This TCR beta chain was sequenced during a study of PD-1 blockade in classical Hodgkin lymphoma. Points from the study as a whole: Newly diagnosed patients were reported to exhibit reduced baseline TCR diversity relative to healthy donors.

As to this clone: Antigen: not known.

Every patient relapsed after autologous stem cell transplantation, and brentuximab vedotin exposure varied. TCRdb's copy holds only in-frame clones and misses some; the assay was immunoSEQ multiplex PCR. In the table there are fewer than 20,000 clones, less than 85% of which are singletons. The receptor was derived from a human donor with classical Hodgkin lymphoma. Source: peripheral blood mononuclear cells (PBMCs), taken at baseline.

CDR3 amino acids: CASMPRTGQEQYF. The DNA of the CDR3 is TGTGCCAGCATGCCGAGGACAGGCCAAGAGCAGTACTTC. The V and J genes are TRBV2 and TRBJ2-7, with 7 bases aligning to TRBD1. The germline V gene has CDR1 SNHLY and CDR2 FYNNEI. J was trimmed by 7 bases and V by 7 bases; bases with no gene match: 10. This CDR3 has 13 amino acids.